This TCR beta chain was sequenced for a study of cytomegalovirus exposure and HLA in healthy donors. Study conclusions and caveats: In a later analysis, at a false discovery rate of 0.05, under 20,000 TCR beta sequences were associated with HLA alleles. Most subjects had HLA-A and HLA-B alleles reportedly predicted accurately by TCR beta sequences. It was reportedly the case that the classifier diagnosed cytomegalovirus status with high specificity and sensitivity.

Turning to this clone: As yet, its antigen is unknown.

V was shortened by 1 base and J by 3 bases, with 9 bases between the two germline ends. The germline CDR1 and CDR2 sequences are SQVTM and ANQGSEA. There are 13 residues in the CDR3. The PCR was carried out with 60 Vbeta primers and 13 Jbeta primers. Generated by immunoSEQ multiplex PCR, the TCRdb table keeps only in-frame clones and is missing some. The table records roughly 130,000 clones, roughly 88% of them present only once. The TCR was taken from a woman between 35 and 50 years old in good health and CMV-seronegative. The material sequenced was PBMCs. This chain links TRBV29-1 with TRBJ1-2, with D unresolved. The CDR3 loop reads CSVEAVLDYGYTF. DNA of the CDR3: TGCAGCGTTGAAGCCGTCCTTGACTATGGCTACACCTTC.